The subject of this entry is one TCR beta chain. The specificity of this receptor is unknown. No base quality information exists; no much larger clone differs at one position. The germline V gene (reference sequence) yields SGHNT for CDR1 and YYREEE for CDR2. There are 13 amino acids in the CDR3, from cysteine to phenylalanine inclusive. Only the CDR3 portion is preserved as DNA: 39 bases, with reading frame beginning at the first base. The germline ends are 7 bases apart after V is trimmed by 0 bases and J by 3 bases. In total, 500 to 700 healthy bone marrow donors made up the cohort. At the time of sampling, all cohort members were nominally healthy, though unrecorded immune exposures were likely present. The donor tested CMV seronegative and was one of the 352 seronegative cohort members. Every donor gave a peripheral blood sample, and the peripheral blood mononuclear cells from that sample were used for TCR beta sequencing. Genomic DNA extraction from the blood cell samples was performed with the Qiagen DNeasy Blood Extraction Kit.

Preparation of the library involved the immunoSEQ multiplex PCR assay. A mixture of 60 forward primers for TCR Vbeta segments and 13 reverse primers for TCR Jbeta segments was used in the multiplex PCR. The CDR3 region of rearranged TCR beta genes was amplified from genomic DNA by a multiplex PCR assay. Amplified TCR beta libraries were sequenced as 87-base-pair reads on the Illumina HiSeq System. Concerning the study's data processing: A later analysis counted some 80 million unique TCR beta chains across the 666 repertoires, and some 11 million of these chains were shared by at least two donors. A nearest-neighbor algorithm error-corrected the raw reads and collapsed the reads into unique sequences, merging closely related sequences to remove PCR and sequencing errors. V, D and J gene segments were assigned by aligning CDR3 sequences to IMGT reference sequences. Each retained sequence needed at least a six-nucleotide match to both a V gene segment and a J gene segment. Rearrangements were called productive when the CDR3 lacked stop codons and stayed in frame with V and J; all others were non-productive. Following IMGT convention, CDR3 was defined as the stretch from the second conserved V-encoded cysteine to the conserved J-encoded phenylalanine. The earlier analysis of about 570 of the donors excluded any sequence lacking an unambiguous match to a single V gene segment. In an earlier analysis of about 590 of the donors, a V segment was called functional when productive rearrangements were above 56.7%, and segregating when the standard deviation between donors exceeded 5%. A statistical classification framework was built to diagnose cytomegalovirus status from the catalog of TCR beta chain sequences. In a later analysis, TCR nucleotide sequences were compared against IMGT/GENE-DB human TR gene sequences so that V and J genes could be assigned. Using the TCRdist pipeline, a later analysis assigned CDR3 sequences along with most-parsimonious VDJ recombination scenarios. In a later analysis, each TCR beta chain was defined by its CDR3 amino acid sequence together with its V-gene family, and reads without a unique V-gene family were excluded. As a way to deal with suspected cross-contamination and a sequencing artifact, a later analysis dropped 450 to 600 nucleotide sequences that were highly shared and had low generation probability. In a later analysis, a clonal expansion index for each public chain was calculated from normalized within-repertoire ranks of inferred template counts. In a later analysis, generation probabilities were computed with a VDJ recombination model fitted to out-of-frame rearrangements, and the resulting probabilities were checked against IGoR. In a later analysis, hypergeometric tests were used to score TCR-TCR, TCR-HLA and TCR-CMV co-occurrence, with a repertoire-size bias correction applied to TCR pairs. To estimate false discovery rates, a later analysis permuted the HLA or CMV assignments 20 times. In a later analysis, co-occurring TCRs were grouped with DBSCAN, and TCRdist sequence similarity was added when clustering was performed within HLA-allele-positive subsets. Repertoires with fewer than 30,000 or more than 120,000 public chains, plus five repertoires with anomalous nucleotide sharing, were excluded from co-occurrence clustering. TCRdb mirrors the immuneACCESS table, restricted to in-frame sequences. Some clones are absent from its copies; in checked studies, under half trace to an unresolved V gene, and the reason for the others is unknown. V and J calls and clone size are copied from that table; D and trimming were computed from the DNA. Within this sample are about 170,000 clones, with approximately 71% of them counted one time only. Jointly, the top ten make up approximately 1.6% of the sample.

The data stem from a study of cytomegalovirus exposure and HLA in healthy donors (dated by TCRdb to 2017 to 2019). Broadly, across the study: An earlier analysis of about 530 of the donors reported approximately 260 Gb of sequence data and 117 million unique TCR beta sequences obtained from about 170 million T cells. To predict cytomegalovirus infection status, the study brought together high-throughput TCR immunosequencing, statistical association of individual TCRs with disease status, and machine learning. To decide whether each TCR beta V gene segment behaved as functional or pseudogenic, an earlier analysis of approximately 620 of the donors relied on high-throughput TCR beta sequencing. Donor age, sex, ethnicity and CMV serostatus were collected together with the repertoire data. Of the approximately 400 genotyped donors, approximately 80% were placed in the genetic ancestry cluster associated with self-reported Caucasian donors. The study aimed to test whether cataloging public T cell receptors could reveal signatures of past pathogen exposure. About five DR-DQ haplotypes were treated as single units for association and clustering because of strong linkage in the cohort. The T cell repertoires of some 670 subjects were profiled by immunosequencing and related to cytomegalovirus serostatus. HLA typing included class I and class II loci at four-digit resolution. The number of typed donors differed by locus: 629-630 for A, B, C, DRB1 and DQB1; some 540 for DQA1; approximately 600 for DPA1; and about 450 for DPB1. Every repertoire in the discovery cohort had been generated on one and the same sequencing platform. A later analysis re-analyzed previously published TCR beta repertoires from hundreds of donors and added high-resolution HLA genotyping to study TCR occurrence patterns. Besides the first cohort of 500 to 700 subjects, a separate validation cohort made up of roughly 120 different subjects was used. Among under 450 genotyped donors of the cohort, an average of 235,054 unique TCR beta nucleotide sequences were sequenced per donor, roughly 20% of them non-productive. In a later genetic analysis, genome-wide SNP genotypes for about 65% of the 666 donors were used, and that subset was treated as a discovery cohort. Rather than using new phenotypic data, the later analysis identified candidate immune exposures from TCR beta sequences and from how often those sequences occurred across donors. About 300 gigabases of sequencing data and approximately 92 million unique TCR sequences made up an early release that covered 500 to 700 HLA-typed donors.

Study-wide findings and limitations: When HLA alleles, especially DR and DQ, strongly co-occurred, TCR associations were difficult to assign to individual alleles. A later genetic analysis associated a missense DCLRE1C variant with V-gene and J-gene trimming of TCR beta chains, and an independent cohort replicated the association. The 87-base-pair reads could not distinguish some IMGT-functional V segments, including TRBV6-2 and TRBV6-3, so those segments were excluded. Most TCR sequences were seen in very few donors, while some public TCRs were found in many individuals. The earlier analysis of almost 600 of the donors excluded around 17 rarely observed V segments, including chromosome 9 orphons, because counts were too low. Roughly uniform sequencing depth across donors was assumed in presence/absence analyses, although this assumption may not hold. Correlated functional status among segregating V segments might be attributable to linkage disequilibrium, but an unknown experimental factor could not be ruled out. Compared with the roughly 710-donor mean, donors in an Asian-associated ancestry cluster had fewer N-insertions in productive TCRs, according to a later genetic analysis. It was suggested by the authors that the approach could potentially be generalized to other disease states and immunological phenotypes. Only TCR beta chains were sequenced in this cohort, and the absence of alpha or paired-chain data limited detectable features. Because some donors lacked HLA typing at each locus, the association tests relied only on the typed subset. In the study, around 150 TCR beta chains were listed as associated with cytomegalovirus. A later analysis reported that several top co-occurrence clusters appeared linked to parvovirus B19, influenza, CMV and Epstein-Barr virus. A further reported finding was that TCR beta sequences accurately predicted the HLA-A and HLA-B alleles for most subjects in the first cohort. According to a later analysis, TCR association rates differed among HLA loci, with DRB1 alleles showing the most associated TCRs and HLA-C alleles showing the fewest. Three of the identified cytomegalovirus-associated TCR beta chains were confirmed in vitro to be specific for cytomegalovirus antigens. Immune exposure information for the cohort was limited to CMV serostatus. A group of highly shared sequence variants was considered likely to be a technical artifact of the sequencing pipeline. Specific HLA alleles were associated with 15,000 to 20,000 TCR beta sequences at a false discovery rate of 0.05 in a later analysis. In an earlier analysis of several hundred of the donors, most TCR beta V segments were observed in productive rearrangements about 87% or about 30% of the time, broadly matching IMGT annotations. Compared with equally common non-associated chains, HLA-associated TCR beta chains in a later analysis were more clonally expanded and had lower generation probabilities. In a later analysis, most CMV-associated TCR beta chains were found to appear HLA-restricted, with HLA associations seemingly driven largely by CMV exposure. The classifier was reported to diagnose cytomegalovirus status with high specificity and sensitivity in both the original and validation cohorts.

The chain joins TRBV5-4 to TRBJ2-7; a tentative D match to TRBD1 spans 5 bases. This clonotype was sampled from a girl aged 10 to 17 in good health and CMV-seronegative. The specimen sequenced was PBMCs. The nucleotide sequence reads as follows: TGTGCCAGCAGCTTGGACAGGCACTACGAGCAGTACTTC. Translated, this is CASSLDRHYEQYF.